A selection of T cell receptor beta chains follows, all from one sample in a study of Ad26.COV2.S vaccination and SARS-CoV-2 variants. Assay used: immunoSEQ multiplex PCR; TCRdb lists only in-frame clones, some missing. The table shows about 410,000 clones, with about 91% occurring only once. The sequencing used peripheral blood, collected in a trial of Ad26.COV2.S vaccine versus placebo. The receptor set was obtained from a person aged 18 to 59 who received the Ad26.COV2.S COVID-19 vaccine or a placebo. Both conserved end residues are part of each CDR3. Each record gives: D gene, clone size, V gene, J gene, CDR3 DNA, CDR3 protein. The D gene is left open where the match is weak. Clone size, where shown, is once, few, many, or a class for clones that have expanded.

>NA|NA|TRBV30|TRBJ1-5
TGTGCCTGGAGTGTAGTGGGGAGCAATCAGCCCCAGCATTTT
CAWSVVGSNQPQHF
>NA|NA|TRBV12-3/TRBV12-4|TRBJ2-5
TGTGCCAGCAGTTTGTGGGAAGAGACCCAGTACTTC
CASSLWEETQYF
>NA|NA|TRBV15|TRBJ2-2
TGTGCCACCAGCAGAGATCGGGCCACCGGGGAGCTGTTTTTT
CATSRDRATGELFF
>NA|once|TRBV19|TRBJ2-7
TGTGCCAGTAGTATGACAGCTTCCTACGAGCAGTACTTC
CASSMTASYEQYF
>TRBD1|NA|TRBV29-1|TRBJ1-2
TGCAGCGTCCAGGACAGGGACTTCAACTATGGCTACACCTTC
CSVQDRDFNYGYTF
>NA|few|TRBV11-2|TRBJ2-5
TGTGCCAGCAGCTTAGAAGGGGCTCGCCAAGAGACCCAGTACTTC
CASSLEGARQETQYF
>NA|once|TRBV4-2|TRBJ2-7
TGTGCCAGCAGCCAAGAAGCGGGCTGGGGCGAGCAGTACTTC
CASSQEAGWGEQYF
>NA|NA|TRBV19|TRBJ1-6
TGTGCCAGTAGCCTTAGAGGTCCGGGTTCACCCCTCCACTTT
CASSLRGPGSPLHF
>NA|NA|TRBV6-1|TRBJ1-6
TGTGCCAGCAGTGATGGGGGATCACCCCTCCACTTT
CASSDGGSPLHF
>TRBD2|NA|TRBV2|TRBJ2-5
TGTGCCAGCAGTTTAGCGGGAGGCCAAGAGACCCAGTACTTC
CASSLAGGQETQYF
>TRBD1|NA|TRBV6-6|TRBJ2-1
TGTGCCAGCAGCCCGACAGGGGCTAGGCACAATGAGCAGTTCTTC
CASSPTGARHNEQFF
>NA|NA|TRBV20-1|TRBJ1-1
TGCAGTGCTAGTGACCCTAGGGGAGGGGACACTGAAGCTTTCTTT
CSASDPRGGDTEAFF
>NA|NA|TRBV3-1/TRBV3-2|TRBJ1-1
TGTGCCAGCAACGGAATAGACACTGAAGCTTTCTTT
CASNGIDTEAFF
>TRBD2|NA|TRBV18|TRBJ2-1
TGTGCCAGCTCACCAGGACTAGGGAGCTTCAATGAGCAGTTCTTC
CASSPGLGSFNEQFF
>NA|NA|TRBV6-5|TRBJ1-2
TGTGCCAGCTCCCCGGGGAACTATGGCTACACCTTC
CASSPGNYGYTF
>TRBD2|NA|TRBV5-4|TRBJ2-3
TGTGCCAGCAGCTTGGTTACTAGCGCTAGCACAGATACGCAGTATTTT
CASSLVTSASTDTQYF
>NA|NA|TRBV20-1|TRBJ2-5
TGCAGTGCTAGTGGGCCGTTTCAAGAGACCCAGTACTTC
CSASGPFQETQYF
>TRBD2|NA|TRBV2|TRBJ2-5
TGTGCCCGCGAGGGACTAGCGGGAGAGCGAGTGAGGGAGACCCAGTACTTC
CAREGLAGERVRETQYF
>NA|NA|TRBV6-2/TRBV6-3|TRBJ1-2
TGTGCCAGCAGTTACTCAGGCTCATATGGCTACACCTTC
CASSYSGSYGYTF
>TRBD2|few|TRBV6-1|TRBJ2-2
TGTGCCAGCAGTGAACTAGCGGACACCGGGGAGCTGTTTTTT
CASSELADTGELFF
>TRBD2|NA|TRBV6-5|TRBJ2-7
TGTTCTTCGAGGGTACTAGCGGCCACCTACGAGCAGTACTTC
CSSRVLAATYEQYF
>NA|NA|TRBV7-2|TRBJ2-7
TGTGCCAGCACCTCGAACAGGAACTCCTACGAGCAGTACTTC
CASTSNRNSYEQYF
>NA|NA|TRBV7-9|TRBJ2-3
TGTGCCAGCAGCTTCCAGAGCACAGATACGCAGTATTTT
CASSFQSTDTQYF
>NA|NA|TRBV29-1|TRBJ2-7
TGCAGCGTTGAGGGGGCGGGGGAGCAGTACTTC
CSVEGAGEQYF
>TRBD1|NA|TRBV28|TRBJ2-2
TGTGCCAGCAGTCCAACCGGGACAGGGGGCACCGGGGAGCTGTTTTTT
CASSPTGTGGTGELFF
>NA|NA|TRBV12-3/TRBV12-4|TRBJ1-6
TGTGCCAGCAGTTCGGAAGGGGACCTCCACTTT
CASSSEGDLHF
>NA|few|TRBV11-2|TRBJ2-7
TGTGCCAGCAGCTACCTGGGGGGCGAAACCTACGAGCAGTACTTC
CASSYLGGETYEQYF
>TRBD1|NA|TRBV2|TRBJ1-4
TGTGCCAGCGGACAGACAGGGTATGAAAAACTGTTTTTT
CASGQTGYEKLFF
>NA|once|TRBV29-1|TRBJ1-5
TGCAGCGTTGCCCCAGGGCGGGGTCAGCCCCAGCATTTT
CSVAPGRGQPQHF
>NA|NA|TRBV9|TRBJ2-3
TGTGCCAGCAGCGCCCAGGGCTTCCCCACAGATACGCAGTATTTT
CASSAQGFPTDTQYF
>TRBD1|once|TRBV30|TRBJ2-7
TGTGCCTGGAGTCTAGGGACAGGGATTTACGAGCAGTACTTC
CAWSLGTGIYEQYF
>NA|NA|TRBV19|TRBJ2-1
TGTGCCAGTGGCGCACGAAGCGCCAATGAGCAGTTCTTC
CASGARSANEQFF
>TRBD1|NA|TRBV5-1|TRBJ2-3
TGCGCCAGCAGCTTGAGGCGCACAGGGGAACATACGCAGTATTTT
CASSLRRTGEHTQYF
>NA|NA|TRBV7-8|TRBJ1-5
TGTGCCAGCAGCCCTTACGGGGGGCTTGTTCAGCCCCAGCATTTT
CASSPYGGLVQPQHF
>TRBD2|NA|TRBV5-4|TRBJ2-3
TGTGCCAGCAGCTTGGTGAGCGGGAGGAGGCAAGATACGCAGTATTTT
CASSLVSGRRQDTQYF
>NA|NA|TRBV7-2|TRBJ2-5
TGTGCCAGCACCCCCCTTATTAGGGTATGGGAGACCCAGTACTTC
CASTPLIRVWETQYF
>NA|NA|TRBV12-5|TRBJ1-6
TGTGCTAGTGGTTTGGTGCTACCGAGTGGGGAACTTCATAATTCACCCCTCCACTTT
CASGLVLPSGELHNSPLHF
>NA|NA|TRBV19|TRBJ2-5
TGTGCCAGTAGTCAATCAGGGGGAGGCGAGACCCAGTACTTC
CASSQSGGGETQYF
>NA|NA|TRBV6-4|TRBJ2-7
TGTGCCGGTCTAGGGAGAACCACCAGAGAGCAGTACTTC
CAGLGRTTREQYF
>TRBD2|once|TRBV7-2|TRBJ2-3
TGTGCCAGCAGCCCCCCGGGACTAGCATCAGATACGCAGTATTTT
CASSPPGLASDTQYF
>TRBD1|NA|TRBV5-1|TRBJ1-3
TGCGCCAGCAGCTCGACAGGGAGTGGAAACACCATATATTTT
CASSSTGSGNTIYF
>NA|NA|TRBV6-6|TRBJ2-5
TGTGCCAGCAGTTTGGGAGACCGGGAGACCCAGTACTTC
CASSLGDRETQYF
>NA|NA|TRBV24-1|TRBJ2-1
TGTGCCACCAGTGACCTCCTAGCCTGGGGGGACTCCAATGAGCAGTTCTTC
CATSDLLAWGDSNEQFF
>TRBD1|NA|TRBV10-1|TRBJ2-3
TGCGCCAGCAGTGATCGCCTCGGACAGGGGGCATTGGAAGATACGCAGTATTTT
CASSDRLGQGALEDTQYF
>TRBD1|NA|TRBV2|TRBJ1-4
TGTGCCAGCAGTGGAGGACAGGGGAGGGAAAAACTGTTTTTT
CASSGGQGREKLFF
>NA|many|TRBV7-2|TRBJ2-7
TGTGCCAGCAGTGAGAAATACGAGCAGTACTTC
CASSEKYEQYF
>TRBD1|NA|TRBV24-1|TRBJ2-2
TGTGCCACCAGTGACGCGGGACAGGGAAACACCGGGGAGCTGTTTTTT
CATSDAGQGNTGELFF
>NA|NA|TRBV27|TRBJ1-1
TGTGCCAGCCGAACAGTTATTGACACTGAAGCTTTCTTT
CASRTVIDTEAFF
>NA|once|TRBV11-2|TRBJ1-2
TGTGCCAGCAGCCAGTCCACCGGAGGGCTAATATCGGACTATGGCTACACCTTC
CASSQSTGGLISDYGYTF
>TRBD2|NA|TRBV5-1|TRBJ2-5
TGCGCCAGCAGCTGGGAGGGCCAAGAGACCCAGTACTTC
CASSWEGQETQYF
>TRBD1|NA|TRBV3-1/TRBV3-2|TRBJ1-5
TGTGCCAGCAGTTCCAGGGGGAAGCCCCAGCATTTT
CASSSRGKPQHF
>NA|NA|TRBV5-1|TRBJ2-7
TGCGCCAGCAGCACCGGACAGACCCCCTACGAGCAGTACTTC
CASSTGQTPYEQYF
>NA|NA|TRBV19|TRBJ2-2
TGTGCCAGTAGTAGGCAGACGAACACCGGGGAGCTGTTTTTT
CASSRQTNTGELFF
>TRBD2|NA|TRBV5-1|TRBJ2-1
TGCGCCAGCAGCGCAGGGAGGGCGTTTAGGCTCAATGAGCAGTTCTTC
CASSAGRAFRLNEQFF
>TRBD1|NA|TRBV27|TRBJ2-1
TGTGCCAGCAGTTTTCTTTCACCGGGACAGGGGATCAATGAGCAGTTCTTC
CASSFLSPGQGINEQFF
>TRBD2|NA|TRBV7-9|TRBJ2-2
TGTGCCAGCAGCTTGGAGTCGGGACTATCCACCGGGGAGCTGTTTTTT
CASSLESGLSTGELFF